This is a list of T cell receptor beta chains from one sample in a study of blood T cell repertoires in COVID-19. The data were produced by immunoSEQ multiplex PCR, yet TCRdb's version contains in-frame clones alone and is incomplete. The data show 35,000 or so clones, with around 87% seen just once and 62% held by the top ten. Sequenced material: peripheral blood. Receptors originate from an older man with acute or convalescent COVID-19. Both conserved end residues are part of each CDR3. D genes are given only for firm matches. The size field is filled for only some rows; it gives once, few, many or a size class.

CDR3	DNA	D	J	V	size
CSVDGRGLNYGYTF	TGCAGCGTTGATGGCAGGGGCCTTAACTATGGCTACACCTTC	-	TRBJ1-2	TRBV29-1	-
CASSLTLGGYNEQFF	TGCGCCAGCAGCTTGACGTTAGGAGGTTACAATGAGCAGTTCTTC	-	TRBJ2-1	TRBV5-1	-
CASSQGVGAVGYYEQYF	TGTGCCAGCAGCCAAGGTGTAGGGGCAGTGGGATACTACGAGCAGTACTTC	-	TRBJ2-7	TRBV4-2	-
CASSLGAGPPGYTF	TGTGCCAGCAGCTTAGGGGCAGGTCCCCCTGGCTACACCTTC	-	TRBJ1-2	TRBV11-2	-
CASSYERGRGGQETQYF	TGTGCCAGCAGCTACGAGCGGGGCCGGGGAGGGCAAGAGACCCAGTACTTC	TRBD2	TRBJ2-5	TRBV7-7	-
CASSIRQALTYEQYF	TGTGCCAGTAGTATAAGACAGGCTTTAACCTACGAGCAGTACTTC	-	TRBJ2-7	TRBV19	-
CATSRDLGGHLFF	TGTGCCACCAGCAGAGATCTCGGGGGGCATCTGTTTTTT	-	TRBJ1-4	TRBV15	-
CASSLRSGANTGELFF	TGTGCCAGCAGCTTACGGTCTGGGGCTAACACCGGGGAGCTGTTTTTT	-	TRBJ2-2	TRBV11-2	-
CASSLRTGGAFF	TGTGCCAGTAGTCTACGGACAGGCGGAGCTTTCTTT	TRBD1	TRBJ1-1	TRBV19	-
CASSDGTASSYEQYF	TGTGCCAGTAGTGACGGGACAGCCAGCTCCTACGAGCAGTACTTC	TRBD1	TRBJ2-7	TRBV19	-
CAIASRRDPQETQYF	TGTGCCATCGCGTCGAGGCGGGATCCCCAAGAGACCCAGTACTTC	-	TRBJ2-5	TRBV10-3	-
CASSITGSYGYTF	TGTGCCAGTAGTATCACAGGGAGCTATGGCTACACCTTC	-	TRBJ1-2	TRBV19	-
CASSQDAGVDQPQHF	TGTGCCAGCAGCCAAGATGCCGGGGTGGACCAGCCCCAGCATTTT	-	TRBJ1-5	TRBV3-1/TRBV3-2	-
CASTTSRVIQETQYF	TGTGCCAGCACCACTAGTCGGGTTATCCAAGAGACCCAGTACTTC	-	TRBJ2-5	TRBV6-5	-
CASSTGQGQALGTEAFF	TGTGCCAGCAGCACCGGACAGGGGCAGGCTCTTGGCACTGAAGCTTTCTTT	TRBD1	TRBJ1-1	TRBV5-4	-
CASSEYQGTQGNTIYF	TGTGCCAGCAGTGAGTACCAGGGTACTCAAGGAAACACCATATATTTT	-	TRBJ1-3	TRBV6-1	-
CSVTTGGNSYEQYF	TGCAGCGTCACGACAGGGGGCAACTCCTACGAGCAGTACTTC	TRBD1	TRBJ2-7	TRBV29-1	once
CASSPGTDNTEAFF	TGTGCCAGCTCACCAGGGACAGACAACACTGAAGCTTTCTTT	TRBD1	TRBJ1-1	TRBV18	-
CASRRLAGAGFYEQYF	TGTGCCAGCAGGAGACTAGCGGGAGCGGGTTTCTACGAGCAGTACTTC	-	TRBJ2-7	TRBV21-1	-
CASSLSLGGTDTQYF	TGCGCCAGCAGCTTATCGCTCGGGGGGACAGATACGCAGTATTTT	TRBD2	TRBJ2-3	TRBV5-1	once
CASSSSPYENTEAFF	TGTGCCAGCAGTTCAAGCCCTTACGAGAACACTGAAGCTTTCTTT	-	TRBJ1-1	TRBV7-2	-
CASSIGSGNNNEQFF	TGTGCCAGTAGTATAGGCAGCGGGAATAACAATGAGCAGTTCTTC	TRBD2	TRBJ2-1	TRBV19	once
CASVGSSRADTQYF	TGTGCCAGCGTGGGCTCTTCCCGTGCAGATACGCAGTATTTT	-	TRBJ2-3	TRBV7-2	-
CASSLGFRNTGELFF	TGTGCCAGTAGTCTCGGTTTTAGGAACACCGGGGAGCTGTTTTTT	-	TRBJ2-2	TRBV19	-
CASSRQGPGETQYF	TGTGCCAGCAGCAGACAGGGCCCGGGGGAGACCCAGTACTTC	TRBD1	TRBJ2-5	TRBV5-4	-
CSVAGTGSNEQFF	TGCAGCGTTGCCGGGACAGGGTCTAATGAGCAGTTCTTC	TRBD1	TRBJ2-1	TRBV29-1	-